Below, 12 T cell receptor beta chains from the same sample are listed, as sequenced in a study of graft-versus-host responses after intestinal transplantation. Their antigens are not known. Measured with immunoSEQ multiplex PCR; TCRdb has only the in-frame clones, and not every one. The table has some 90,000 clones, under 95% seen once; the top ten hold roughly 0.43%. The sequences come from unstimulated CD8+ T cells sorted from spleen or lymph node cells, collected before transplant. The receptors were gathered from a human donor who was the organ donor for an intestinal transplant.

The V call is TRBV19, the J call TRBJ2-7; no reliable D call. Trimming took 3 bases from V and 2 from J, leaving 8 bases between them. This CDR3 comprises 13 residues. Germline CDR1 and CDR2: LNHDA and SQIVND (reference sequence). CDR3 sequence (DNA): TGTGCCAGTAGTATGGCCCCAGCCTACGAGCAGTACTTC. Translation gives CASSMAPAYEQYF.

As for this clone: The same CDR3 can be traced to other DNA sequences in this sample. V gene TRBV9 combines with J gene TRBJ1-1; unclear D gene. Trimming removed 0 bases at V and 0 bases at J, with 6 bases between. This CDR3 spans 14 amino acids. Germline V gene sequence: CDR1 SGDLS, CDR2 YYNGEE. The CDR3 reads CASSVGGMNTEAFF. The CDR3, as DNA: TGTGCCAGCAGCGTAGGAGGGATGAACACTGAAGCTTTCTTT. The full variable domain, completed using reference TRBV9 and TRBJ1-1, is DSGVTQTPKHLITATGQRVTLRCSPRSGDLSVYWYQQSLDQGLQFLIQYYNGEERAKGNILERFSAQQFPDLHSELNLSSLELGDSALYFCASSVGGMNTEAFFGQGTRLTVV.

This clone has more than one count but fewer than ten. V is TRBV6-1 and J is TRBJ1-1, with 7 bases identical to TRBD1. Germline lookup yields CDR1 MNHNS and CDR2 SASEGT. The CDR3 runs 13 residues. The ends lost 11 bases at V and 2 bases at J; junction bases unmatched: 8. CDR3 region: CASWDSINTEAFF. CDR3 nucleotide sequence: TGTGCCTCGTGGGACAGTATTAACACTGAAGCTTTCTTT.

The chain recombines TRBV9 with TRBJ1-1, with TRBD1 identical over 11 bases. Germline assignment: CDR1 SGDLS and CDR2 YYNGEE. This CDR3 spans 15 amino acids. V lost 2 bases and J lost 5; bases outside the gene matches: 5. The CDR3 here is CASSVGTGGGTEAFF. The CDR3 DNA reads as TGTGCCAGCAGCGTCGGGACAGGGGGGGGGACTGAAGCTTTCTTT. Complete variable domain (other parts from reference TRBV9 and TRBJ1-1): DSGVTQTPKHLITATGQRVTLRCSPRSGDLSVYWYQQSLDQGLQFLIQYYNGEERAKGNILERFSAQQFPDLHSELNLSSLELGDSALYFCASSVGTGGGTEAFFGQGTRLTVV.

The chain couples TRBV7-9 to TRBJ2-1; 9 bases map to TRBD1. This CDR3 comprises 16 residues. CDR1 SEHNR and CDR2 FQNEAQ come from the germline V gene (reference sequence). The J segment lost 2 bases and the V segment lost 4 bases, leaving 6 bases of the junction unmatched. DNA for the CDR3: TGTGCCAGCAGCTCCGCCGGGACAGGGACCTACAATGAGCAGTTCTTC. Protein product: CASSSAGTGTYNEQFF.

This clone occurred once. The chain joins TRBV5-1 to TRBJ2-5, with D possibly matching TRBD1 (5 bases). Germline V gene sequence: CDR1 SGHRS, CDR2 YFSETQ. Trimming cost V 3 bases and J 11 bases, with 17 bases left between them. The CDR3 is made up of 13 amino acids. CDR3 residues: CASSWQGSREQYF. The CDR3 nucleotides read TGCGCCAGCAGCTGGCAGGGTTCAAGAGAGCAGTACTTC.

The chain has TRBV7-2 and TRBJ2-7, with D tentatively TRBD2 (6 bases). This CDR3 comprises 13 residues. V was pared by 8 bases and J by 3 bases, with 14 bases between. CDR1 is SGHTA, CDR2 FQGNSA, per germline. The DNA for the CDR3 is TGTGCCAGCTGCCCGGGACTCCTCTACGAGCAGTACTTC. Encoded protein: CASCPGLLYEQYF.

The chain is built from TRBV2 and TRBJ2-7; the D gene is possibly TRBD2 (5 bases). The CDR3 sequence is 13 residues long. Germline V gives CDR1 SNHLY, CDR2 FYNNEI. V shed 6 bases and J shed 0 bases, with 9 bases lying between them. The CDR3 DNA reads TGTGCCAGCAGGGCGGGTCTCTCCTACGAGCAGTACTTC. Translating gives CASRAGLSYEQYF. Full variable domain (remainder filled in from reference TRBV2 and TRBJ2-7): EPEVTQTPSHQVTQMGQEVILRCVPISNHLYFYWYRQILGQKVEFLVSFYNNEISEKSEIFDDQFSVERPDGSNFTLKIRSTKLEDSAMYFCASRAGLSYEQYFGPGTRLTVT.

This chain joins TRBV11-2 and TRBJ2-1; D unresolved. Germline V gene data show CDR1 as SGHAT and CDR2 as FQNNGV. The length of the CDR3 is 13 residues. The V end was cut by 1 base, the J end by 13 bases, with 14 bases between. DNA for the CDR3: TGTGCCAGCAGCTTAGTCCCAGGTCCCGGTCAGTTCTTC. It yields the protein CASSLVPGPGQFF.

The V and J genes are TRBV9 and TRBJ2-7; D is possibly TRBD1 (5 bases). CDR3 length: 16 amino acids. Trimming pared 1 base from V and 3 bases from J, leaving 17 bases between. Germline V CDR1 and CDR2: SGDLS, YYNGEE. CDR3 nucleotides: TGTGCCAGCAGCGTAACAGCATCAGGGAAGGGCTACGAGCAGTACTTC. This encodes CASSVTASGKGYEQYF. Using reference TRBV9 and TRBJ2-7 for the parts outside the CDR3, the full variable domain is DSGVTQTPKHLITATGQRVTLRCSPRSGDLSVYWYQQSLDQGLQFLIQYYNGEERAKGNILERFSAQQFPDLHSELNLSSLELGDSALYFCASSVTASGKGYEQYFGPGTRLTVT.

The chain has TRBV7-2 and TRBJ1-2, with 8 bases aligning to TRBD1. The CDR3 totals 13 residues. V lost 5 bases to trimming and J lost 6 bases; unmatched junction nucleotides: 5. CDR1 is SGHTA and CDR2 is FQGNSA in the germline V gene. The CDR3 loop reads CASSPWTGNGYTF. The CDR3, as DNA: TGTGCCAGCAGCCCATGGACAGGGAATGGCTACACCTTC.

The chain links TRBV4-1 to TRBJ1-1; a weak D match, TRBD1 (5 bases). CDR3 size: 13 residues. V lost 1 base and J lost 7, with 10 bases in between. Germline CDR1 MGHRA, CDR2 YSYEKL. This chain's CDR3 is CASSQGKGYEAFF. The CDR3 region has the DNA TGCGCCAGCAGCCAAGGGAAGGGGTATGAAGCTTTCTTT.